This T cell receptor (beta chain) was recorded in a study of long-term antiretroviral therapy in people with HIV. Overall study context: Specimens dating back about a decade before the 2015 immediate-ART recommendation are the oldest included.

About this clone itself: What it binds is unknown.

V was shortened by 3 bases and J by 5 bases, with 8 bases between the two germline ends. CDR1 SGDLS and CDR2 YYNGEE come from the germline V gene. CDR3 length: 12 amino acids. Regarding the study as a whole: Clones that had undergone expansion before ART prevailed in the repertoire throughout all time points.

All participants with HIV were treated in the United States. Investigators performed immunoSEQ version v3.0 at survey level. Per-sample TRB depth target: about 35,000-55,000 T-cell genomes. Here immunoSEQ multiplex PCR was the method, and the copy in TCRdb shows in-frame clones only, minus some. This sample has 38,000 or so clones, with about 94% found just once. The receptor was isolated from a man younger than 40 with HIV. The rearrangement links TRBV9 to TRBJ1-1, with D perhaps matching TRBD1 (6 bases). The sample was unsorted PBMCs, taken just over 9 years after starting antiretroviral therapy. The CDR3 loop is CASSEGQTEAFF. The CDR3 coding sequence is TGTGCCAGCAGCGAAGGACAGACTGAAGCTTTCTTT.